This T cell receptor beta chain comes out of a study of T cell responses to AZD1222 COVID-19 vaccine. Findings and limits, study-wide: Samples come after the peak T cell response, not at day 14. Spike as a whole was targeted by vaccine-associated CD4 TCRs, dominant at 160-218 and 743-854. Donors were mostly white British, more females; clonal diversity possibly underestimated. Breadth and depth of Spike-specific TCRs rose after two AZD1222 doses.

A remark on this clone: The antigen is unknown.

TCRdb's table, derived via immunoSEQ multiplex PCR, lists solely in-frame clones and lacks some. Of about 99,000 clones listed, nearly 90% were seen once; the top ten hold approximately 3%. V shed 1 base and J 2 bases; nucleotides not matched to a gene: 2. There are 14 residues in the CDR3. Looked up from germline, CDR1 is LNHDA and CDR2 is SQIVND (reference sequence). The source material was peripheral blood, sampled on day 0 of AZD1222 vaccination. This TCR came from an adult in good health. V gene TRBV19 combines with J gene TRBJ2-7; 7 bases are a match to TRBD2. The CDR3 DNA sequence: TGTGCCAGTAGTATAGGGGAGGGCCCCTACGAGCAGTACTTC. As protein: CASSIGEGPYEQYF. Looking up the rest from reference TRBV19 and TRBJ2-7 gives the full variable domain: DGGITQSPKYLFRKEGQNVTLSCEQNLNHDAMYWYRQDPGQGLRLIYYSQIVNDFQKGDIAEGYSVSREKKESFPLTVTSAQKNPTAFYLCASSIGEGPYEQYFGPGTRLTVT.